One sample yielded the 8 T cell receptor beta chains listed below, sequenced in a study of T-cell memory formation after mild COVID-19. TCRdb re-called the 5' RACE reads through MiXCR, storing one row per CDR3 protein. This sample has 300,000 to 350,000 distinct CDR3 sequences, with around an eighth found just once. The sample taken for sequencing was PBMCs or a T cell subset sorted from them (not recorded which). The receptors shown here come from a man aged 18 to 29 who had mild COVID-19 (a few samples of this study predate the infection). Cell type and time point are not known.

This clonotype was observed a handful of times. This chain connects TRBV7-2 to TRBJ2-5; maybe TRBD2 (6 bases). V was trimmed by 2 bases and J by 4 bases, leaving 20 bases between them. The length of the CDR3 is 17 residues. Germline V lookup: CDR1 SGHTA, CDR2 FQGNSA. Written as DNA, the CDR3 is TGTGCCAGCAGCTTACCTTGGGGGACTCCCCGAGGAGAGACCCAGTACTTC. Its protein product is CASSLPWGTPRGETQYF.

In its sample, this clonotype was seen a few times. This chain uses TRBV6-2 or TRBV6-3 with TRBJ2-7; D perhaps matches TRBD1 (5 bases). Per the germline V gene, CDR1 is MNHEY and CDR2 is SVGEGT. Trimming stripped 2 bases from V and 2 bases from J, with 13 bases between. The CDR3 is 15 amino acids. The CDR3: CASSYGRRVAYEQYF. The CDR3 region has the DNA TGTGCCAGCAGTTACGGTCGCAGGGTTGCCTACGAGCAGTACTTC.

The chain combines TRBV11-2 with TRBJ2-5; 10 bases are a match to TRBD2. Germline loops: CDR1 SGHAT, CDR2 FQNNGV. V was pared by 2 bases and J by 2 bases, with 5 bases of the junction left unmatched. The CDR3 covers 16 residues. The CDR3 coding sequence is TGTGCCAGCAGCTTAAGGGGTAGCGGGGGGCAAGAGACCCAGTACTTC. Translating it yields CASSLRGSGGQETQYF.

There are many counts of this clonotype. This rearrangement joins TRBV3-1 to TRBJ1-6, with 9 bases fitting TRBD1. The CDR3 has 14 residues. Trimming at V came to 1 base and at J to 10 bases, leaving 2 bases not matched to a gene. Germline CDR1 reads LGHDT; CDR2 reads YNNKEL (reference sequence). DNA for the CDR3: TGTGCCAGCAGCCAAGGGACAGGGGAATCACCCCTCCACTTT. Its protein is CASSQGTGESPLHF.

This clonotype was detected only a few times. The CDR3 nucleotides are TGCAGCGTCGTAATTCTAGCGGCCGATACGCAGTATTTT. Its protein is CSVVILAADTQYF. V usage is TRBV29-1 and J usage is TRBJ2-3; TRBD2 agrees at 7 bases. Trimming took 6 bases from V and 6 from J; bases not matched to a gene: 9. The germline V gene encodes CDR1 SQVTM and CDR2 ANQGSEA. The CDR3 length is 13 residues.

J is TRBJ2-7 and V is TRBV5-6; D tentatively fits TRBD1 or TRBD2 (5 bases each). Germline loops: CDR1 SGHDT, CDR2 YYEEEE. The V end lost 3 bases, the J end lost 0 bases, and 13 bases lay between the germline ends. The CDR3 sequence is 15 residues long. CDR3 sequence reads: CASSWGPGSSYEQYF. The DNA of the CDR3 is TGTGCCAGCAGCTGGGGCCCGGGAAGCTCCTACGAGCAGTACTTC.

This clonotype occurred a few times. The chain has TRBV6-2 or TRBV6-3 and TRBJ2-7; 7 nucleotides line up with TRBD1. The length of the CDR3 is 15 residues. Per the germline V gene, CDR1 is MNHEY and CDR2 is SVGEGT. V gave up 4 bases and J gave up 3 bases; unmatched junction bases: 9. CDR3 amino acids: CASSLTGTDLYEQYF. As DNA, the CDR3 is TGTGCCAGCAGTTTGACCGGGACAGACCTCTACGAGCAGTACTTC.

The rearrangement joins TRBV5-1 to TRBJ2-1, with D possibly being TRBD1 or TRBD2 (6 bases each). From germline, CDR1 is SGHRS and CDR2 YFSETQ. CDR3 length: 15 residues. The V gene lost 1 base and the J gene lost 9 bases, with 17 bases spanning the gap. CDR3 protein: CASSLSGGRGGEQFF. The CDR3 DNA reads TGCGCCAGCAGCTTGTCCGGGGGCCGGGGAGGTGAGCAGTTCTTC.